The 10 T cell receptor beta chains given below trace back to one sample, sequenced in a study of T cell responses to AZD1222 COVID-19 vaccine. Some clones are missing from TCRdb's copy, which holds only in-frame ones; the method was immunoSEQ multiplex PCR. The sample contains some 150,000 clones, over 90% of which appear only once. Sequences were derived from peripheral blood, sampled on day 0 of AZD1222 vaccination. These receptors came from an adult in good health.

This clone was counted a single time. The chain recombines TRBV11-3 with TRBJ2-1; 11 bases match TRBD2. V trimming: 5 bases; J trimming: 5 bases; junction bases outside the gene matches: 2. CDR3 length: 14 amino acids. Germline CDR1 and CDR2: SGHNT and YENEEA. The CDR3: CASSPGLADNEQFF. The CDR3 nucleotides read TGTGCCAGCAGCCCGGGACTAGCGGACAATGAGCAGTTCTTC. The variable domain in full, with the rest retrieved from reference TRBV11-3 and TRBJ2-1, is EAGVVQSPRYKIIEKKQPVAFWCNPISGHNTLYWYLQNLGQGPELLIRYENEEAVDDSQLPKDRFSAERLKGVDSTLKIQPAELGDSAVYLCASSPGLADNEQFFGPGTRLTVL.

This sequence joins TRBV27 and TRBJ2-1, with 12 bases that match TRBD1. Germline V gene lookup returns CDR1 MNHEY and CDR2 SMNVEV (reference sequence). With 4 bases clipped from V and 10 bases from J, the junction kept 5 bases outside the gene matches. The CDR3 is made up of 14 amino acids. The CDR3 DNA follows: TGTGCCAGCAGTTCCGGGACAGGGGGCAGAGAGCAGTTCTTC. It is translated as CASSSGTGGREQFF.

The genes are TRBV29-1 and TRBJ2-7; D not certain. V lost 2 bases and J lost 3, with 5 bases in between. CDR3 length: 11 amino acids. Germline V CDR1 and CDR2: SQVTM, ANQGSEA. This CDR3 reads CSVEFNYEQYF. The CDR3 DNA reads as TGCAGCGTTGAATTTAACTACGAGCAGTACTTC.

This chain joins TRBV5-1 and TRBJ2-3; no firm D call. In germline, CDR1 is SGHRS, CDR2 YFSETQ. The CDR3 totals 15 residues. Trimming took 2 bases from V and 2 from J, leaving 12 bases between them. The CDR3 spells CASSLGNLNTDTQYF. CDR3 nucleotide sequence: TGCGCCAGCAGCTTAGGCAACCTTAACACAGATACGCAGTATTTT.

The chain has TRBV30 and TRBJ1-5; D call uncertain. This CDR3 is built from 14 residues. V lost 0 bases to trimming and J lost 3 bases, with 9 bases between them. Per the germline V gene, CDR1 is GTSNPN and CDR2 is SVGIG (reference sequence). CDR3 protein: CAWSVKGYNQPQHF. The DNA of the CDR3 is TGTGCCTGGAGTGTGAAAGGATACAATCAGCCCCAGCATTTT.

The gene calls are TRBV10-3 and TRBJ1-5; D is unresolved. V was trimmed by 0 bases and J by 7 bases, leaving 19 bases between them. The CDR3 extends over 17 amino acids. CDR1 ENHRY and CDR2 SYGVKD come from the germline V gene. CDR3 nucleotide sequence: TGTGCCATCAGTGAGTCGAACCCGGGCCCGAGGGAACAGCCCCAGCATTTT. Protein product: CAISESNPGPREQPQHF.

V usage is TRBV5-1 and J usage is TRBJ2-6, with 9 bases that match TRBD2. The V and J ends lost 2 bases and 2 bases, in that order; junction bases with no gene match: 8. Germline CDR1 reads SGHRS; CDR2 reads YFSETQ. The CDR3 is 18 amino acids. The CDR3 region is CASSFGREGPPGANVLTF. CDR3 nucleotides: TGCGCCAGCAGCTTCGGGCGGGAGGGCCCCCCTGGGGCCAACGTCCTGACTTTC.

V usage is TRBV7-8 and J usage is TRBJ2-1, with TRBD1 matching over 9 bases. The CDR3 contains 17 residues. V lost 3 bases to trimming and J lost 7 bases; unmatched junction nucleotides: 13. From germline, CDR1 is SGHVS and CDR2 FQNEAQ. The CDR3 DNA reads as TGTGCCAGCAGCTTCCTCTTGGGACAGGGTAATGTTAATGAGCAGTTCTTC. It codes for CASSFLLGQGNVNEQFF.

This clone has a single count. This sequence joins TRBV11-2 and TRBJ2-1; D not certain. The CDR3 is 14 amino acids. Germline-derived CDR1 and CDR2 are SGHAT and FQNNGV. V lost 1 base to trimming and J lost 4 bases, with 8 bases between them. CDR3 nucleotide sequence: TGTGCCAGCAGCTTAGCGGATCCTTACAATGAGCAGTTCTTC. Translation gives CASSLADPYNEQFF. Using reference TRBV11-2 and TRBJ2-1 for the parts outside the CDR3, the full variable domain is EAGVAQSPRYKIIEKRQSVAFWCNPISGHATLYWYQQILGQGPKLLIQFQNNGVVDDSQLPKDRFSAERLKGVDSTLKIQPAKLEDSAVYLCASSLADPYNEQFFGPGTRLTVL.

V is TRBV5-4 and J is TRBJ2-5; a possible D gene is TRBD2 (5 bases). V was clipped by 3 bases and J by 4 bases, with 16 bases between them. Germline V gives CDR1 SGHNT, CDR2 YYREEE (reference sequence). CDR3 length: 15 residues. CDR3 protein: CASSSQIREGETQYF. The DNA for the CDR3 is TGTGCCAGCAGCTCGCAAATCAGAGAGGGAGAGACCCAGTACTTC.